Below, 27 T cell receptor beta chains from the same sample are listed, as sequenced in a study of blood T cell repertoires in COVID-19. The method was immunoSEQ multiplex PCR; TCRdb's version includes in-frame clones alone and lacks a portion of them. The sample comprises 75,000 or so clones, approximately 78% of which are singletons, and about 35% rests with the top ten. The sample consisted of peripheral blood. The receptors come from a woman in her seventies with acute or convalescent COVID-19.

The DNA of the CDR3 is TGTGCCAGCAGTTCCAGACTAGCGGACAGCTACAATGAGCAGTTCTTC. This encodes CASSSRLADSYNEQFF. The chain links TRBV6-5 to TRBJ2-1, with TRBD2 matching over 9 bases. Losses at the gene ends were 4 bases for V and 3 bases for J; bases not matched to a gene: 7. The CDR3 has 16 residues. CDR1 and CDR2 (germline): MNHEY, SVGAGI.

The chain carries TRBV18 and TRBJ2-6, with D possibly being TRBD2 (5 bases). V gave up 1 base and J gave up 0 bases, with 10 bases separating them. The CDR3 consists of 17 residues. Looked up from germline, CDR1 is KGHSH and CDR2 is LQKENI. As DNA, the CDR3 is TGTGCCAGCTCACCACGTTCCGGGAACTCTGGGGCCAACGTCCTGACTTTC. This translates into CASSPRSGNSGANVLTF. Drawing the rest from reference TRBV18 and TRBJ2-6, the complete variable domain is NAGVMQNPRHLVRRRGQEARLRCSPMKGHSHVYWYRQLPEEGLKFMVYLQKENIIDESGMPKERFSAEFPKEGPSILRIQQVVRGDSAAYFCASSPRSGNSGANVLTFGAGSRLTVL.

V is TRBV3-1 (or the pseudogene TRBV3-2) and J is TRBJ1-4; D remains unclear. CDR3 size: 12 residues. Germline CDR1 LGHDT, CDR2 YNNKEL (reference sequence). The V end lost 4 bases, the J end lost 10 bases, and 10 bases lay between the germline ends. The CDR3 DNA reads TGTGCCAGCAGCCCTACGGCAGGAAAACTGTTTTTT. This codes for CASSPTAGKLFF.

The chain recombines TRBV7-3 with TRBJ1-1, with D hard to call. CDR3 length: 13 residues. The germline V gene encodes CDR1 SGHTA and CDR2 FQGTGA. V was shortened by 1 base and J by 3 bases, with 6 bases between the two germline ends. CDR3 loop: CASSLMRDTEAFF. CDR3 nucleotides: TGTGCCAGCAGCTTAATGCGGGACACTGAAGCTTTCTTT.

The rearrangement links TRBV12-3 or TRBV12-4 to TRBJ1-1; D is unresolved. The V end lost 6 bases, the J end lost 3 bases, and 11 bases lay between the germline ends. This CDR3 comprises 13 residues. CDR3 in amino acids: CASSNQLDTEAFF. The DNA of the CDR3 is TGTGCCAGCAGCAACCAATTAGACACTGAAGCTTTCTTT.

The CDR3 nucleotides read TGTGCCAGCAGAGGGCGGGCCAGCTCCTACAATGAGCAGTTCTTC. Protein sequence: CASRGRASSYNEQFF. This chain joins TRBV28 and TRBJ2-1, with D possibly matching TRBD2 (5 bases). Germline CDR1 and CDR2: MDHEN and SYDVKM. The CDR3 spans 15 residues. The germline V and J ends were trimmed by 6 bases and 0 bases, with 12 bases remaining between them.

Only a few counts were recorded for this clone. The V gene is TRBV30, the J gene TRBJ1-1, with TRBD1 matching over 7 bases. This CDR3 contains 14 residues. The J segment lost 11 bases and the V segment lost 3 bases, leaving 15 bases of the junction unmatched. Germline CDR1 and CDR2: GTSNPN and SVGIG (reference sequence). DNA of the CDR3: TGTGCCTGGAGGAAACAGGGGACCCCAGCATCGGCTTTCTTT. It is translated as CAWRKQGTPASAFF.

This sequence joins TRBV5-1 and TRBJ2-1, with D possibly matching TRBD1 (6 bases). CDR1 is SGHRS and CDR2 is YFSETQ in the germline V gene. V lost 4 bases to trimming and J lost 7 bases, with 15 bases between them. This CDR3 spans 14 amino acids. Written as DNA, the CDR3 is TGCGCCAGCAGCGAAGGGGGTTCCTTTAATGAGCAGTTCTTC. This gives the protein CASSEGGSFNEQFF.

J is TRBJ2-7 and V is TRBV29-1; 7 bases are a match to TRBD2. The J segment lost 4 bases and the V segment lost 5 bases, leaving 5 bases of the junction unmatched. The CDR3 extends over 12 amino acids. Germline V gene data show CDR1 as SQVTM and CDR2 as ANQGSEA. The CDR3 reads CSVSGGSYEQYF. In DNA form, the CDR3 reads TGCAGCGTTTCAGGCGGGAGTTACGAGCAGTACTTC.

The chain is built from TRBV27 and TRBJ2-1; TRBD1 aligns across 7 bases. Germline V CDR1 and CDR2: MNHEY, SMNVEV (reference sequence). The CDR3 totals 14 residues. J was trimmed by 9 bases and V by 5 bases; bases with no gene match: 10. The CDR3 DNA is TGTGCCAGCAGTCCCACAGGGGTCCTTGGTGAGCAGTTCTTC. Translation: CASSPTGVLGEQFF.

For the CDR3, the DNA is TGCGCCAGCAGTGAGTACCGCCGGACTAGCGGGGACGAGCAGTACTTC. Amino acid sequence: CASSEYRRTSGDEQYF. This chain links TRBV10-2 with TRBJ2-7; 12 nucleotides line up with TRBD2. The V gene end was trimmed by 1 base and the J gene end by 5 bases; junction bases not matched to a gene: 6. Germline V CDR1 and CDR2: WSHSY, SAAADI. CDR3 length: 16 residues.

This chain uses TRBV2 with TRBJ2-1; D may be TRBD2 (5 bases). Germline loops: CDR1 SNHLY, CDR2 FYNNEI. The CDR3 has 14 amino acids. V gave up 3 bases and J gave up 9 bases, with 15 bases separating them. The CDR3 region is CASSDGKQSGEQFF. In DNA form, the CDR3 reads TGTGCCAGCAGTGACGGGAAACAGTCCGGTGAGCAGTTCTTC.

A few counts support this clone. The chain employs TRBV3-1 (or the pseudogene TRBV3-2) and TRBJ2-1; tentatively, D is TRBD2 (5 bases). The V and J ends lost 0 bases and 3 bases respectively, with 18 bases between them. The V gene's germline CDR1 is LGHDT and CDR2 YNNKEL (reference sequence). The CDR3 consists of 18 residues. The CDR3 DNA sequence: TGTGCCAGCAGCCAAGATCCCCAGCGGCGATTTAACTACAATGAGCAGTTCTTC. It is translated as CASSQDPQRRFNYNEQFF.

V gene TRBV6-5 combines with J gene TRBJ2-1, with a weak D call TRBD2 (6 bases). Germline V CDR1 and CDR2: MNHEY, SVGAGI. The CDR3 has 16 amino acids. V was cut by 2 bases and J by 3 bases, with 14 bases left in between. The CDR3 nucleotides read TGTGCCAGCAGTTACACCGGGACTGCTAACTACAATGAGCAGTTCTTC. Translated, it gives CASSYTGTANYNEQFF.

The chain is built from TRBV11-2 and TRBJ2-5; 11 nucleotides match TRBD2. The CDR3 has 17 residues. Per germline, CDR1 SGHAT and CDR2 FQNNGV. J lost 5 bases, V lost 2 bases, and 10 bases had no gene match. CDR3 DNA: TGTGCCAGCAGCTTACGGTCCTTAGCGGGAGGGCATGAGACCCAGTACTTC. This codes for CASSLRSLAGGHETQYF.

The chain has TRBV6-6 and TRBJ2-1; 14 bases fit TRBD2. With V trimmed by 7 bases and J by 8 bases, 4 bases remained unmatched. CDR1 is MNHNY and CDR2 is SVGAGI in the germline V gene (reference sequence). CDR3 length: 14 residues. CDR3 DNA: TGTGCCAGCAAGACTAGCGGGAGGGCCCATGAGCAGTTCTTC. Its translation is CASKTSGRAHEQFF.

V is TRBV7-9 and J is TRBJ2-1, with TRBD2 matching over 13 bases. Trimming cost V 5 bases and J 7 bases; bases outside gene matches: 5. The CDR3 sequence is 15 residues long. From germline, CDR1 is SEHNR and CDR2 FQNEAQ (reference sequence). The CDR3 coding sequence is TGTGCCAGCAGCCCGGCACTAGCGGGAGGGAATGAGCAGTTCTTC. Translation: CASSPALAGGNEQFF.

J is TRBJ1-2 and V is TRBV30; D remains unclear. CDR1 is GTSNPN and CDR2 is SVGIG in the germline V gene (reference sequence). The CDR3 extends over 13 amino acids. V shed 3 bases and J shed 0 bases, with 8 bases lying between them. CDR3 protein: CAWSRSANYGYTF. The DNA for the CDR3 is TGTGCCTGGAGCCGGTCCGCTAACTATGGCTACACCTTC.

The V and J genes are TRBV20-1 and TRBJ2-3, with a possible D match to TRBD1 (6 bases). Per the germline V gene, CDR1 is DFQATT and CDR2 is SNEGSKA (reference sequence). Trimming pared 3 bases from V and 3 bases from J, leaving 22 bases between. The CDR3 runs 17 residues. In nucleotides, the CDR3 is TGCAGTGCTAGTGCAGCGAGTAAACAGGGTAGGACAGATACGCAGTATTTT. Translation gives CSASAASKQGRTDTQYF.

The chain is built from TRBV18 and TRBJ1-2; 10 bases map to TRBD1. Unmatched junction bases numbered 4, after V lost 4 bases and J lost 8 bases. The CDR3 length is 13 residues. From germline, CDR1 is KGHSH and CDR2 LQKENI. The CDR3 sequence: CASSRQGASGYTF. Written as DNA, the CDR3 is TGTGCCAGCTCACGACAGGGGGCGTCAGGCTACACCTTC.

This clone was seen more than once but under ten times. This chain joins TRBV7-8 and TRBJ2-7; a possible D gene is TRBD1 (5 bases). The CDR3 covers 16 residues. CDR1 and CDR2 (germline): SGHVS, FQNEAQ. Deletions cut 5 bases from V and 4 bases from J, with 21 bases between. The DNA of the CDR3 is TGTGCCAGCAGCCGAACAGGTCACCCCTTGGCTTACGAGCAGTACTTC. It is translated as CASSRTGHPLAYEQYF.

This clone was recorded once. The chain employs TRBV5-1 and TRBJ2-1; TRBD2 matches 9 bases. Germline V gives CDR1 SGHRS, CDR2 YFSETQ. J was trimmed by 5 bases and V by 4 bases; bases with no gene match: 10. This CDR3 has 16 residues. The CDR3 DNA sequence: TGCGCCAGCAGCATCCATACCCCTAGCGGGGACAATGAGCAGTTCTTC. This encodes CASSIHTPSGDNEQFF.

This clone was detected a few times. This rearrangement joins TRBV10-2 to TRBJ2-7, with a weak D call TRBD1 (5 bases). Germline V gene lookup returns CDR1 WSHSY and CDR2 SAAADI. The CDR3 covers 14 residues. The germline V and J ends were trimmed by 6 bases and 2 bases, with 14 bases remaining between them. The CDR3 DNA follows: TGCGCCAGCAGCAGTCTAGACAGCCCCTACGAGCAGTACTTC. It encodes CASSSLDSPYEQYF.

This chain joins TRBV6-5 and TRBJ2-5, with D perhaps TRBD1 (5 bases). CDR1 is MNHEY and CDR2 is SVGAGI in the germline V gene. The CDR3 covers 13 residues. V lost 10 bases and J 0 bases, leaving 12 bases between the germline ends. CDR3 loop: CAIRTPYQETQYF. CDR3 DNA sequence: TGTGCCATTCGGACACCGTACCAAGAGACCCAGTACTTC.

In its sample, this clone was seen once. The rearrangement links TRBV25-1 to TRBJ2-4; 8 bases agree with TRBD2. Per germline, CDR1 MGHDK and CDR2 SYGVNS. The ends lost 5 bases at V and 13 bases at J; junction bases unmatched: 16. The CDR3 sequence is 15 residues long. CDR3 in amino acids: CASSPSPGGSLPQYF. CDR3 bases: TGTGCCAGCAGTCCATCACCGGGAGGGAGCTTGCCACAGTACTTC.

This clone was seen a handful of times. The chain joins TRBV7-9 to TRBJ1-5; no firm D call. The germline gives CDR1 SEHNR, CDR2 FQNEAQ (reference sequence). This CDR3 spans 13 amino acids. V lost 5 bases and J 0 bases, leaving 5 bases between the germline ends. The CDR3 DNA sequence: TGTGCCAGCAGCGACAATAGCAATCAGCCCCAGCATTTT. This encodes CASSDNSNQPQHF.

CDR3 residues: CASSLRRTAYNIQYF. Written as DNA, the CDR3 is TGTGCCAGCAGCCTGAGGCGGACAGCCTACAACATTCAGTACTTC. The V call is TRBV7-9, the J call TRBJ2-4, with D maybe TRBD1 (6 bases). Between the trimmed V and J ends, which lost 5 bases and 7 bases, there was a span of 18 bases. Germline CDR1 SEHNR, CDR2 FQNEAQ (reference sequence). The CDR3 totals 15 residues.